This T cell receptor (beta chain) was profiled in a study of blood T cell repertoires in COVID-19. Assay used: immunoSEQ multiplex PCR; TCRdb lists only in-frame clones, some missing. The table records roughly 100,000 clones, roughly 84% of them present only once. The material sequenced was peripheral blood. The sequence came from a human donor in a cohort sampled during active COVID-19.

This chain's CDR3 is CATSRGGASSYNEQFF. The CDR3 nucleotides are TGTGCCACCAGCAGAGGCGGGGCGAGCTCCTACAATGAGCAGTTCTTC. V usage is TRBV15 and J usage is TRBJ2-1; possibly TRBD2 for D (6 bases). Deletions cut 1 base from V and 0 bases from J, with 10 bases between. Germline V gives CDR1 LNHNV, CDR2 YYDKDF (reference sequence). There are 16 residues in the CDR3.